These 19 T cell receptor beta chains came from one sample sequenced in a study of blood T cell repertoires in COVID-19. TCRdb's table, derived via immunoSEQ multiplex PCR, lists solely in-frame clones and lacks some. The sample shows approximately 88,000 clones, more than 65% of them seen only once. The sequenced material came from peripheral blood. Receptors originate from a woman of 80 years or more with active or convalescent COVID-19.

The chain combines TRBV7-9 with TRBJ1-2; D perhaps matches TRBD1 (5 bases). Trimming removed 5 bases at V and 7 bases at J, with 20 bases between. This CDR3 spans 15 amino acids. Per the germline V gene, CDR1 is SEHNR and CDR2 is FQNEAQ (reference sequence). This CDR3 reads CASSGAGRKASGYTF. The CDR3 DNA sequence: TGTGCCAGCAGCGGGGCTGGACGGAAAGCGTCTGGCTACACCTTC.

The chain employs TRBV19 and TRBJ2-2; 8 bases map to TRBD2. Germline loops: CDR1 LNHDA, CDR2 SQIVND (reference sequence). Trimming cost V 4 bases and J 8 bases; bases outside gene matches: 0. The CDR3 has 12 residues. In DNA form, the CDR3 reads TGTGCCAGTAGTAGACTAGCGGGGGAGCTGTTTTTT. It is translated as CASSRLAGELFF. The whole variable domain, filled in from reference TRBV19 and TRBJ2-2, reads DGGITQSPKYLFRKEGQNVTLSCEQNLNHDAMYWYRQDPGQGLRLIYYSQIVNDFQKGDIAEGYSVSREKKESFPLTVTSAQKNPTAFYLCASSRLAGELFFGEGSRLTVL.

This sequence joins TRBV11-2 and TRBJ2-5; TRBD2 agrees at 11 bases. The V gene's germline CDR1 is SGHAT and CDR2 FQNNGV. This CDR3 is 18 amino acids long. The V gene end was trimmed by 3 bases and the J gene end by 5 bases; junction bases not matched to a gene: 14. CDR3 loop: CASSFPLAGGQSWETQYF. As DNA, the CDR3 is TGTGCCAGCAGCTTTCCCCTAGCGGGGGGCCAGTCTTGGGAGACCCAGTACTTC.

V gene TRBV7-9 combines with J gene TRBJ1-4; 7 bases agree with TRBD1. The CDR3 consists of 15 residues. J gave up 8 bases and V 4 bases, and 10 bases lay outside the gene matches. CDR1 and CDR2 from the germline V gene are SEHNR and FQNEAQ (reference sequence). The CDR3 region is CASSWRPGTAEKLFF. The CDR3 bases are TGTGCCAGCAGCTGGAGACCCGGGACAGCCGAAAAACTGTTTTTT.

The rearrangement joins TRBV7-2 to TRBJ1-1; the match to TRBD1 covers 12 bases. CDR3 size: 18 residues. CDR1 and CDR2 (germline): SGHTA, FQGNSA. V trimming: 1 base; J trimming: 1 base; junction bases outside the gene matches: 7. For the CDR3, the DNA is TGTGCCAGCAGCTTAGTCCGTTGGGGACAGGGGGCGAACACTGAAGCTTTCTTT. Encoded protein: CASSLVRWGQGANTEAFF.

The DNA for the CDR3 is TGCGCCAGCAGCTGGGGACTAGCGGTACAAGAGACCCAGTACTTC. Translation: CASSWGLAVQETQYF. The chain links TRBV5-1 to TRBJ2-5, with TRBD2 identical over 11 bases. The V segment lost 3 bases and the J segment 2 bases; nucleotides outside the gene matches: 3. Germline V gives CDR1 SGHRS, CDR2 YFSETQ. This CDR3 has 15 residues.

The chain is built from TRBV9 and TRBJ1-5; 7 nucleotides agree with TRBD1. Per the germline V gene, CDR1 is SGDLS and CDR2 is YYNGEE. CDR3 size: 17 residues. V shed 0 bases and J 0 bases; nucleotides not matched to a gene: 6. CDR3 nucleotides: TGTGCCAGCAGCGTAGCCCGACAGGGTGGTAGCAATCAGCCCCAGCATTTT. Its translation: CASSVARQGGSNQPQHF.

The V gene is TRBV7-2, the J gene TRBJ1-6; 10 nucleotides agree with TRBD1. The CDR3 is 15 residues long. J was trimmed by 9 bases and V by 4 bases; bases with no gene match: 6. Germline values: CDR1 SGHTA, CDR2 FQGNSA. The chain's CDR3 is CASSSGQGITSPLHF. DNA of the CDR3: TGTGCCAGCAGCTCGGGACAGGGGATAACTTCACCCCTCCACTTT.

V gene TRBV3-1 (or the pseudogene TRBV3-2) combines with J gene TRBJ2-5; D gene unclear. Per the germline V gene, CDR1 is LGHDT and CDR2 is YNNKEL (reference sequence). Trimming took off 0 bases at V and 1 base at J, with 6 bases between the two ends. There are 14 residues in the CDR3. For the CDR3, the DNA is TGTGCCAGCAGCCAAGACAGGATCCAAGAGACCCAGTACTTC. This translates into CASSQDRIQETQYF.

This chain links TRBV30 with TRBJ1-6, with D perhaps matching TRBD1 (5 bases). The CDR3 extends over 15 amino acids. Between the trimmed V and J ends, which lost 4 bases and 4 bases, there was a span of 14 bases. Germline assignment: CDR1 GTSNPN and CDR2 SVGIG (reference sequence). The CDR3 loop is CAWTLRDYYNSPLHF. In nucleotides, the CDR3 is TGTGCCTGGACCCTCCGGGACTATTATAATTCACCCCTCCACTTT.

The chain recombines TRBV29-1 with TRBJ2-2, with D perhaps matching TRBD2 (5 bases). Trimming shortened V by 4 bases and J by 4 bases, and 10 bases separated the two germline ends. Looked up from germline, CDR1 is SQVTM and CDR2 is ANQGSEA. This CDR3 has 13 amino acids. CDR3 loop: CSVVGGGTGELFF. The CDR3 nucleotides read TGCAGCGTTGTAGGAGGTGGCACCGGGGAGCTGTTTTTT.

The chain couples TRBV5-1 to TRBJ2-7; 9 bases match TRBD1. The CDR3 spans 14 residues. CDR1 is SGHRS, CDR2 YFSETQ, per germline. Trimming at V came to 6 bases and at J to 6 bases, leaving 10 bases not matched to a gene. The CDR3 loop reads CASTPGQGHGEQYF. CDR3 DNA sequence: TGCGCCAGCACTCCGGGACAGGGACACGGCGAGCAGTACTTC.

CDR3 sequence reads: CAWSVRGAMAGELFF. The CDR3 DNA is TGTGCCTGGAGTGTCCGAGGAGCGATGGCCGGGGAGCTGTTTTTT. This chain joins TRBV30 and TRBJ2-2; D gene ambiguous. This CDR3 region has 15 residues. V shed 0 bases and J shed 6 bases, with 14 bases lying between them. Germline V gene lookup returns CDR1 GTSNPN and CDR2 SVGIG (reference sequence).

The J gene is TRBJ2-3, the V gene TRBV7-2; D might be TRBD1 (6 bases). The CDR3 is made up of 14 amino acids. CDR1 is SGHTA and CDR2 is FQGNSA in the germline V gene. V dropped 3 bases and J dropped 6 bases, with 13 bases sitting between them. The DNA for the CDR3 is TGTGCCAGCAGCTTTTCCCAGGGGTTGGATACGCAGTATTTT. It is translated as CASSFSQGLDTQYF. Drawing the rest from reference TRBV7-2 and TRBJ2-3, the complete variable domain is GAGVSQSPSNKVTEKGKDVELRCDPISGHTALYWYRQSLGQGLEFLIYFQGNSAPDKSGLPSDRFSAERTGGSVSTLTIQRTQQEDSAVYLCASSFSQGLDTQYFGPGTRLTVL.

V usage is TRBV7-2 and J usage is TRBJ2-3, with TRBD2 as a possible D gene (7 bases). This CDR3 spans 15 amino acids. Germline V gene data show CDR1 as SGHTA and CDR2 as FQGNSA. Deletions cut 5 bases from V and 5 bases from J, with 17 bases between. The CDR3 sequence: CASSPRGGGGDTQYF. CDR3 nucleotides: TGTGCCAGCAGCCCCAGGGGCGGGGGTGGAGATACGCAGTATTTT.

The chain combines TRBV14 with TRBJ1-2; D remains ambiguous. Between the trimmed V and J ends, which lost 0 bases and 4 bases, there was a span of 6 bases. Germline CDR1 and CDR2: SGHDN and FVKESK. The CDR3 totals 13 residues. CDR3 region: CASSQDRSYGYTF. In nucleotides, the CDR3 is TGTGCCAGCAGCCAAGATCGCAGCTATGGCTACACCTTC.

The chain employs TRBV6-5 and TRBJ1-6; no firm D call. The ends were cut back, 6 bases at V and 7 bases at J, with 13 bases in the middle. The CDR3 runs 14 residues. CDR1 MNHEY and CDR2 SVGAGI come from the germline V gene. The CDR3 protein is CASRTEISNSPLHF. The CDR3 DNA sequence: TGTGCCAGCAGAACCGAGATAAGCAATTCACCCCTCCACTTT.

This clone appeared once. This sequence joins TRBV5-1 and TRBJ1-2; 8 bases agree with TRBD1. With V trimmed by 3 bases and J by 4 bases, 5 bases remained unmatched. Per germline, CDR1 SGHRS and CDR2 YFSETQ. This CDR3 has 14 residues. In DNA, the CDR3 is TGCGCCAGCAGCTCGGACAGGGTCCCCTATGGCTACACCTTC. The encoded protein is CASSSDRVPYGYTF.

This clone has just a few counts. The rearrangement uses TRBV9 and TRBJ1-2; TRBD1 aligns across 7 bases. The CDR3 spans 14 residues. Germline assignment: CDR1 SGDLS and CDR2 YYNGEE. The trim removed 4 bases at V and 3 bases at J, leaving 6 bases unmatched. CDR3 in amino acids: CASSSRTGYYGYTF. The CDR3 DNA is TGTGCCAGCAGCTCCCGGACAGGTTACTATGGCTACACCTTC.